What follows are 11 T cell receptor beta chains derived from one specimen sequenced in a study of beta chain features in type 1 diabetes. The entirety of the isolated RNA underwent reverse transcription, so expressed TCRB transcripts were sequenced. Sequenced by immunoSEQ multiplex PCR; TCRdb stores in-frame clones only, minus some. Found here are 10,000 to 15,000 clones, about half of them singletons; the top ten hold around 0.97%. Input material: stem cell memory CD4+ T cells from blood. These receptors came from a man between 18 and 35 years old in good health.

This clone was picked up a small number of times. The CDR3 loop is CASSTDRGAGNTIYF. In nucleotides, the CDR3 is TGTGCCAGCAGCACCGACAGGGGGGCTGGAAACACCATATATTTT. This sequence joins TRBV7-2 and TRBJ1-3, with 9 bases aligning to TRBD1. The CDR3 consists of 15 residues. CDR1 is SGHTA and CDR2 is FQGNSA in the germline V gene. The junction had 4 bases not matched to a gene; V was cut back by 5 bases and J by 2 bases.

The chain carries TRBV7-6 and TRBJ2-7; 16 nucleotides agree with TRBD2. J was trimmed by 9 bases and V by 4 bases; bases with no gene match: 3. The CDR3 totals 14 residues. Per germline, CDR1 SGHVS and CDR2 FNYEAQ. The CDR3 loop reads CASSSGTSGGAQYF. DNA of the CDR3: TGTGCCAGCAGCTCCGGGACTAGCGGGGGGGCGCAGTACTTC.

This clone has a handful of counts. The rearrangement links TRBV7-3 to TRBJ2-7, with 8 bases aligning to TRBD1. The germline V gene encodes CDR1 SGHTA and CDR2 FQGTGA. Unmatched junction bases numbered 4, after V lost 2 bases and J lost 7 bases. The CDR3 consists of 13 residues. Here the CDR3 DNA reads TGTGCCAGCAGCTTACAGGGGGCGGGGGAGCAGTACTTC. Translation gives CASSLQGAGEQYF.

The chain links TRBV29-1 to TRBJ2-7, with 8 nucleotides matching TRBD1. The CDR3 contains 11 residues. From germline, CDR1 is SQVTM and CDR2 ANQGSEA. Trimming cost V 7 bases and J 9 bases; bases outside gene matches: 8. For the CDR3, the DNA is TGCAGCGCAGGACAGGGTGGAGGGCAGTACTTC. Protein product: CSAGQGGGQYF.

The CDR3 sequence is CASSLAGGVTYEQYF. The CDR3 bases are TGTGCCAGCAGCTTGGCGGGCGGGGTTACCTACGAGCAGTACTTC. This chain connects TRBV7-9 to TRBJ2-7; D may be TRBD2 (6 bases). Germline lookup yields CDR1 SEHNR and CDR2 FQNEAQ (reference sequence). The CDR3 consists of 15 residues. V lost 3 bases and J lost 2, with 14 bases in between.

This chain links TRBV27 with TRBJ1-5; TRBD1 matches 8 bases. The CDR3 covers 17 residues. Per germline, CDR1 MNHEY and CDR2 SMNVEV (reference sequence). V shed 4 bases, J shed 2 bases, and the junction held 10 bases outside the gene matches. CDR3 coding DNA: TGTGCCAGCAGTTCACCATCACAGGGGGGTGGCAATCAGCCCCAGCATTTT. Amino acids: CASSSPSQGGGNQPQHF.

This clone has only a few counts. CDR3 sequence: CASSPGLAGVETQYF. CDR3 sequence (DNA): TGCGCCAGCAGCCCGGGACTAGCGGGGGTGGAGACCCAGTACTTC. This chain links TRBV10-1 with TRBJ2-5, with 14 bases lining up with TRBD2. From germline, CDR1 is WNHNN and CDR2 SYGVQD (reference sequence). The length of the CDR3 is 15 residues. V shed 6 bases and J 5 bases; nucleotides not matched to a gene: 5.

V is TRBV5-1 and J is TRBJ2-7; 14 positions match TRBD2. Per the germline V gene, CDR1 is SGHRS and CDR2 is YFSETQ. The CDR3 is 16 residues long. V was clipped by 2 bases and J by 5 bases; unmatched bases: 6. CDR3: CASSFLTSGGADEQYF. CDR3 bases: TGCGCCAGCAGCTTTCTGACTAGCGGGGGGGCGGACGAGCAGTACTTC.

In its sample, this clone was seen a few times. V gene TRBV15 combines with J gene TRBJ2-2; TRBD2 agrees at 7 bases. CDR1 LNHNV and CDR2 YYDKDF come from the germline V gene (reference sequence). There are 16 residues in the CDR3. Unmatched junction bases numbered 8, after V lost 5 bases and J lost 2 bases. The CDR3 loop is CATSGRVGTNTGELFF. In nucleotides, the CDR3 is TGTGCCACCAGCGGGAGGGTGGGGACTAACACCGGGGAGCTGTTTTTT.

This clone was seen a single time. The rearrangement uses TRBV4-2 and TRBJ2-7; TRBD1 agrees at 11 bases. Germline-derived CDR1 and CDR2 are LGHNA and YNFKEQ. There are 13 residues in the CDR3. V lost 5 bases to trimming and J lost 9 bases; unmatched junction nucleotides: 6. The CDR3 is CASSDRDRGAQYF. CDR3 DNA: TGTGCCAGCAGCGACCGGGACAGGGGGGCGCAGTACTTC.

This clone has just a few counts. Mismatch with germline at one junction end may stem from a read error. The CDR3 DNA follows: TGCGCCAGCAGCCAATCGTCGACTAGCGGGGGAGGTGATACGCAGTATTTT. Residues: CASSQSSTSGGGDTQYF. The chain is built from TRBV7-9 and TRBJ2-3; 12 bases fit TRBD2. The CDR3 runs to 17 residues. Germline V gene data show CDR1 as SEHNR and CDR2 as FQNEAQ (reference sequence).